This T cell receptor beta chain emerged from a study of patients and donors after allogeneic stem cell transplantation. Per germline, CDR1 MNHEY and CDR2 SMNVEV (reference sequence). This CDR3 contains 17 residues. The V and J ends lost 1 base and 6 bases, in that order; junction bases with no gene match: 7. TCRdb independently ran MiXCR on the RT-PCR reads; one entry per CDR3 protein. The sample consists of around 82,000 distinct CDR3 sequences, 4.5% to 5% of them appearing once. V is TRBV27 and J is TRBJ2-3, with 13 bases that match TRBD2. The specimen was blood, either unsorted or a sorted T cell fraction (not recorded which). The clonotype comes from a human donor who was either an allogeneic HSCT recipient or a stem cell or donor lymphocyte infusion donor (not recorded which). It is not recorded whose cells these are; they may come from a transplant donor. CDR3 DNA sequence: TGTGCCAGCAGTTTATTCGTGGGGACTAGCGGGATGGATACGCAGTATTTT. Its translation is CASSLFVGTSGMDTQYF.